Shown below are 10 T cell receptor beta chains from a single sample sequenced in a study of blood T cell repertoires in COVID-19. The assay was immunoSEQ multiplex PCR, and TCRdb's table has in-frame clones only and misses some. The repertoire consists of around 100,000 clones, with approximately 84% occurring once and the leading ten covering over 10%. The sequenced sample was peripheral blood. All receptors derive from a human donor in a cohort sampled during active or convalescent COVID-19.

This clone occurred once. A clone one base away is much larger, so this may be a read error. The chain links TRBV2 to TRBJ2-7; D might be TRBD1 (6 bases). This CDR3 has 12 residues. Germline V gene sequence: CDR1 SNHLY, CDR2 FYNNEI. Deletions cut 6 bases from V and 2 bases from J, with 8 bases between. The CDR3 reads CASSQGTYEQYF. The CDR3 coding sequence is TGTGCCAGCAGCCAGGGGACCTACGAGCAGTACTTC.

The chain joins TRBV18 to TRBJ2-3; D might be TRBD2 (7 bases). This CDR3 contains 16 residues. CDR1 is KGHSH and CDR2 is LQKENI in the germline V gene. Trimming left V 3 bases short and J 2 bases short, with 15 bases between. CDR3 nucleotides: TGTGCCAGCTCACCTCTAAGCGGGACACCCACAGATACGCAGTATTTT. Translating gives CASSPLSGTPTDTQYF.

This chain joins TRBV20-1 and TRBJ2-1, with 8 bases matching TRBD2. After removal of 2 bases from V and 14 bases from J, the junction contained 5 bases not matched to a gene. The CDR3 is 11 residues long. Germline V lookup: CDR1 DFQATT, CDR2 SNEGSKA (reference sequence). The CDR3 DNA sequence: TGCAGTGCTAGATGGGGGACTAGGGAGTTCTTC. It translates to CSARWGTREFF.

The chain joins TRBV3-1 (or the pseudogene TRBV3-2) to TRBJ2-5, with TRBD1 identical over 7 bases. Germline CDR1 is LGHDT and CDR2 is YNNKEL (reference sequence). The CDR3 spans 15 residues. The V segment lost 0 bases and the J segment 5 bases; nucleotides outside the gene matches: 6. The CDR3 DNA sequence: TGTGCCAGCAGCCAAGATGTAGGGGGCGTCGAGACCCAGTACTTC. It encodes CASSQDVGGVETQYF.

This sequence joins TRBV6-5 and TRBJ1-5; the D gene is possibly TRBD1 (5 bases). Germline-derived CDR1 and CDR2 are MNHEY and SVGAGI. The CDR3 loop spans 14 amino acids. Trimming left V 2 bases short and J 6 bases short, with 11 bases between. DNA for the CDR3: TGTGCCAGCAGTTACGGGGGGGTTGGTCAGCCCCAGCATTTT. This encodes CASSYGGVGQPQHF.

The chain carries TRBV7-2 and TRBJ2-6; D call uncertain. The CDR3 spans 18 residues. The germline V gene has CDR1 SGHTA and CDR2 FQGNSA. V lost 5 bases and J 0 bases, leaving 17 bases between the germline ends. The CDR3 DNA reads TGTGCCAGCAGCCCCCGATTAGACTTGACCTCTGGGGCCAACGTCCTGACTTTC. This codes for CASSPRLDLTSGANVLTF.

V gene TRBV27 combines with J gene TRBJ1-1; maybe TRBD1 (5 bases). Germline lookup yields CDR1 MNHEY and CDR2 SMNVEV (reference sequence). Trimming left V 6 bases short and J 10 bases short, with 15 bases between. The CDR3 length is 12 residues. DNA for the CDR3: TGTGCCAGCAGCTCTCAGGCGGGGGGAGCTTTCTTT. Its protein is CASSSQAGGAFF.

This chain connects TRBV5-4 to TRBJ2-5, with 10 bases matching TRBD2. Germline loops: CDR1 SGHNT, CDR2 YYREEE (reference sequence). The ends lost 4 bases at V and 5 bases at J; junction bases unmatched: 11. The CDR3 runs to 16 residues. The CDR3 loop reads CASSRNQRGGLETQYF. In DNA form, the CDR3 reads TGTGCCAGCAGCCGGAATCAGCGGGGGGGCCTGGAGACCCAGTACTTC.

J is TRBJ2-1 and V is TRBV7-2; D gene uncertain. V dropped 0 bases and J dropped 3 bases, with 6 bases sitting between them. From germline, CDR1 is SGHTA and CDR2 FQGNSA. The CDR3 sequence is 14 residues long. In nucleotides, the CDR3 is TGTGCCAGCAGCTTAGCGCCCGGCTACAATGAGCAGTTCTTC. Its translation is CASSLAPGYNEQFF.

V is TRBV2 and J is TRBJ1-5; 9 bases align to TRBD1. Germline V gene sequence: CDR1 SNHLY, CDR2 FYNNEI. The V gene end was trimmed by 3 bases and the J gene end by 7 bases; junction bases not matched to a gene: 4. The CDR3 loop spans 14 amino acids. CDR3 sequence reads: CASSDGTGRQPQHF. DNA of the CDR3: TGTGCCAGCAGTGACGGGACAGGGCGACAGCCCCAGCATTTT.